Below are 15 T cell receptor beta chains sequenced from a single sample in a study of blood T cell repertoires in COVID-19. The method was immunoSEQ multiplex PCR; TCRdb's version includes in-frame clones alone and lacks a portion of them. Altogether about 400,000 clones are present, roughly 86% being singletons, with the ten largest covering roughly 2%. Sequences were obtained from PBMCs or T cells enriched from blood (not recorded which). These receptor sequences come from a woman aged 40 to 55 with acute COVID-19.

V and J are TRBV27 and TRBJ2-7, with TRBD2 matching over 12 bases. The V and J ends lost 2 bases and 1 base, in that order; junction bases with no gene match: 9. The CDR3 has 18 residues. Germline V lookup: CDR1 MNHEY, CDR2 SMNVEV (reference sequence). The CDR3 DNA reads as TGTGCCAGCAGTTTAGCTAGCGGGGGGGCCTTACGATCCTACGAGCAGTACTTC. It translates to CASSLASGGALRSYEQYF.

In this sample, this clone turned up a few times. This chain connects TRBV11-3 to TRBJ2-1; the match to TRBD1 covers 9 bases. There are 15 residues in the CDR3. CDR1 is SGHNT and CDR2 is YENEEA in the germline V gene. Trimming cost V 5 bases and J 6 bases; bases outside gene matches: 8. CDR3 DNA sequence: TGTGCCAGCAGCCCACAGGGGGCGATCTCCAATGAGCAGTTCTTC. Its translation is CASSPQGAISNEQFF.

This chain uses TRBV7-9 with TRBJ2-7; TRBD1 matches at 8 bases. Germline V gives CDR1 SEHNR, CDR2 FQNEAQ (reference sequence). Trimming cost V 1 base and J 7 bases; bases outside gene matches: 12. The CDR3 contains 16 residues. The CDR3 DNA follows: TGTGCCAGCAGCTTAGGACAGGGGCCCCAGCTGGGGGAGCAGTACTTC. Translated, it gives CASSLGQGPQLGEQYF.

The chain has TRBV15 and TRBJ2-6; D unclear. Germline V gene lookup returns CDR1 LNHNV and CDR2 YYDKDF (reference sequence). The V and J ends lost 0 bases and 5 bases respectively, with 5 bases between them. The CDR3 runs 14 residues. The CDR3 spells CATSRESRANVLTF. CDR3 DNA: TGTGCCACCAGCAGAGAGAGTAGGGCCAACGTCCTGACTTTC.

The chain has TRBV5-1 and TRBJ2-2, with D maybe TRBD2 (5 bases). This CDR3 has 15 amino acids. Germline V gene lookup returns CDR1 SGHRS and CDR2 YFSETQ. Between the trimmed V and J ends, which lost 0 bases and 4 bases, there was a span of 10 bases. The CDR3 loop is CASSLDLSGTGELFF. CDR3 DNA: TGCGCCAGCAGCTTGGATCTAAGCGGCACCGGGGAGCTGTTTTTT.

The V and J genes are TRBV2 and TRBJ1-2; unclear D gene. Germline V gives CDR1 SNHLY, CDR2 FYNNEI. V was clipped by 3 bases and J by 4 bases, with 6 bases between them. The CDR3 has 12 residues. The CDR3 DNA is TGTGCCAGCAGTGAGTCGTTCTATGGCTACACCTTC. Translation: CASSESFYGYTF. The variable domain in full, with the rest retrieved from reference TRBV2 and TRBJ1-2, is EPEVTQTPSHQVTQMGQEVILRCVPISNHLYFYWYRQILGQKVEFLVSFYNNEISEKSEIFDDQFSVERPDGSNFTLKIRSTKLEDSAMYFCASSESFYGYTFGSGTRLTVV.

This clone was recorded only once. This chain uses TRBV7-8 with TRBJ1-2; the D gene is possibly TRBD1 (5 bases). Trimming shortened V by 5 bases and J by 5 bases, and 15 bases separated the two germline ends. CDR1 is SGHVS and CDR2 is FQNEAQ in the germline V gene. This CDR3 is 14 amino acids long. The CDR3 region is CASSDYGTTYGYTF. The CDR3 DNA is TGTGCCAGCAGCGACTACGGGACTACTTATGGCTACACCTTC.

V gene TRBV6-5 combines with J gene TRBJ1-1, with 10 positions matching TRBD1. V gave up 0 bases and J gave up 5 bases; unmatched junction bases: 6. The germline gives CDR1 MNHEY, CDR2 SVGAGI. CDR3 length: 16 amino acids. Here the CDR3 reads CASSYSGTGVDTEAFF. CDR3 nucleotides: TGTGCCAGCAGTTACTCAGGGACAGGGGTGGATACTGAAGCTTTCTTT.

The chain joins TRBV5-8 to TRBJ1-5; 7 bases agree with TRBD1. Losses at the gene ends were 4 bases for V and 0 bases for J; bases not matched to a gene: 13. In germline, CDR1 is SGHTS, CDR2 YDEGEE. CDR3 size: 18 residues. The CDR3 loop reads CASSPTGTVPTSNQPQHF. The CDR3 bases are TGTGCCAGCAGCCCGACCGGGACAGTACCTACTAGCAATCAGCCCCAGCATTTT. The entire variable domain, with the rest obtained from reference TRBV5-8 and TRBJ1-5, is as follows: EAGVTQSPTHLIKTRGQQATLRCSPISGHTSVYWYQQALGLGLQFLLWYDEGEERNRGNFPPRFSGRQFPNYSSELNVNALELEDSALYLCASSPTGTVPTSNQPQHFGDGTRLSIL.

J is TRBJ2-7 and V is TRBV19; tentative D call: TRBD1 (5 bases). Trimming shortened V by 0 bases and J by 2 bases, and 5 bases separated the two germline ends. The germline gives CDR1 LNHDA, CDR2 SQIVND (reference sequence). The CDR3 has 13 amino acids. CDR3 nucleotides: TGTGCCAGTAGTATAGAAGGGGCCTACGAGCAGTACTTC. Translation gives CASSIEGAYEQYF.

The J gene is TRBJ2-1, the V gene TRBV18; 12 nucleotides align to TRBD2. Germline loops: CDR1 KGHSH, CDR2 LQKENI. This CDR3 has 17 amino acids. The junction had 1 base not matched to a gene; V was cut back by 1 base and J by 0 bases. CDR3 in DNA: TGTGCCAGCTCACCACGGGGACTAGCGGGCTCCTACAATGAGCAGTTCTTC. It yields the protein CASSPRGLAGSYNEQFF.

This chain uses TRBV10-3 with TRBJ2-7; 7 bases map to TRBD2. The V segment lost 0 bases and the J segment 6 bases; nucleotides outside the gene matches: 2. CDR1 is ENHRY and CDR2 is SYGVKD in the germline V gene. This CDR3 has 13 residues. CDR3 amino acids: CAISESWGGEQYF. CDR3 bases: TGTGCCATCAGTGAGTCGTGGGGGGGCGAGCAGTACTTC.

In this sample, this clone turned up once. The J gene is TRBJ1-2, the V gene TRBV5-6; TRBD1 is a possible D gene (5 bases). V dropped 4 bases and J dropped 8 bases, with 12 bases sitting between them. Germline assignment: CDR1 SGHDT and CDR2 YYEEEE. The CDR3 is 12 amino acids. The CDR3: CASSPAGKGYTF. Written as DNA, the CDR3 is TGTGCCAGCAGCCCAGCAGGGAAAGGCTACACCTTC.

Here the CDR3 DNA reads TGTGCCAGCAGTGAGGGGCAGATTAACTATGGCTACACCTTC. Translation gives CASSEGQINYGYTF. V gene TRBV2 combines with J gene TRBJ1-2; tentative D call: TRBD1 (5 bases). CDR3 length equals 14 residues. Germline lookup yields CDR1 SNHLY and CDR2 FYNNEI. V lost 3 bases and J 1 base, leaving 9 bases between the germline ends.

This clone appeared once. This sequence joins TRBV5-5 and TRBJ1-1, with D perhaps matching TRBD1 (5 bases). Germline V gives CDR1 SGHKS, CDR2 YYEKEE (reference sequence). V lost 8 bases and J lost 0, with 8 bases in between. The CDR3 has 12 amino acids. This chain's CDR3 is CASRQMNTEAFF. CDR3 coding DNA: TGTGCCAGTCGACAGATGAACACTGAAGCTTTCTTT.